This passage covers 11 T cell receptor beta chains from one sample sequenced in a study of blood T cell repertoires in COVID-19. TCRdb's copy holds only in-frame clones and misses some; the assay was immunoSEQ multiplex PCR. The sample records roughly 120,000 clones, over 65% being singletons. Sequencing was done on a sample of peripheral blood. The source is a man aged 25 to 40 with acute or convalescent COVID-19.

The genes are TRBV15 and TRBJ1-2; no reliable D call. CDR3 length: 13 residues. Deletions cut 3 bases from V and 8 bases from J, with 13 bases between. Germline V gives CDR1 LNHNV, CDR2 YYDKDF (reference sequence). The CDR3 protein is CATSSLDSRGYTF. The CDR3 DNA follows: TGTGCCACCAGCAGTCTGGACTCAAGGGGCTACACCTTC.

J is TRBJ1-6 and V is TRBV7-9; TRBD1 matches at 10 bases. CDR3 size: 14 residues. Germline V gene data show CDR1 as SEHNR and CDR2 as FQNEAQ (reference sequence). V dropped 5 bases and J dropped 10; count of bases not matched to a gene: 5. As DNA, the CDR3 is TGTGCCAGCAGCGCGGGGACAGGGGACTCACCCCTCCACTTT. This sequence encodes CASSAGTGDSPLHF.

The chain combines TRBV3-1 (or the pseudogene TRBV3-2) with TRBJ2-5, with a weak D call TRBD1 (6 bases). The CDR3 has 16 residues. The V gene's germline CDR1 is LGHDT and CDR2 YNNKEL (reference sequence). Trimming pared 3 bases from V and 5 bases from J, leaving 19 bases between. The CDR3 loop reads CASSQRTGQSLETQYF. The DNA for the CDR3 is TGTGCCAGCAGCCAGAGAACGGGACAAAGCTTGGAGACCCAGTACTTC.

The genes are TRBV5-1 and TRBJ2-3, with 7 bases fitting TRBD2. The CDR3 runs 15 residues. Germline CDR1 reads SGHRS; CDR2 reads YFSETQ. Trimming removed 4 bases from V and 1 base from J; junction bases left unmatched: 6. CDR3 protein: CASSRTRGRTDTQYF. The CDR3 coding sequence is TGCGCCAGCAGCCGGACTAGGGGTCGCACAGATACGCAGTATTTT. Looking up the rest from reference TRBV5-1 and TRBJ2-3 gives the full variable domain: KAGVTQTPRYLIKTRGQQVTLSCSPISGHRSVSWYQQTPGQGLQFLFEYFSETQRNKGNFPGRFSGRQFSNSRSEMNVSTLELGDSALYLCASSRTRGRTDTQYFGPGTRLTVL.

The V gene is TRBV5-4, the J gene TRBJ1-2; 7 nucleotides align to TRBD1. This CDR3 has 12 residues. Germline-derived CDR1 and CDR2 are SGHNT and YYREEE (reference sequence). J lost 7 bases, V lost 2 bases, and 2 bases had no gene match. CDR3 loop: CASSFTGVGYTF. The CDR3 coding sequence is TGTGCCAGCAGCTTTACAGGGGTTGGCTACACCTTC.

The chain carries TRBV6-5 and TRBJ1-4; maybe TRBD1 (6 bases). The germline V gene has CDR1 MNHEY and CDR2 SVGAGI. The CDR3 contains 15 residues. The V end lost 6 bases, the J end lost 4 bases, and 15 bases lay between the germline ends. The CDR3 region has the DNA TGTGCCAGCAGGACAGGAGGGGGGGGTAATGAAAAACTGTTTTTT. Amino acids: CASRTGGGGNEKLFF.

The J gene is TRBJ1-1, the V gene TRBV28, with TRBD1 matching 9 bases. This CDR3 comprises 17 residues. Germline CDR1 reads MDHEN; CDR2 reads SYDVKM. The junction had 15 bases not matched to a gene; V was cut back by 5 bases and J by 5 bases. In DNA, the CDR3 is TGTGCCAGCAGTAGATTGACAGGGGGTTCTTCCCTAACTGAAGCTTTCTTT. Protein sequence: CASSRLTGGSSLTEAFF.

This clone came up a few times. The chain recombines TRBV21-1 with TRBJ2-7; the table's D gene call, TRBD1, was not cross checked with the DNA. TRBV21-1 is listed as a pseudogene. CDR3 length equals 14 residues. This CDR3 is CASTSGTATYEQYF. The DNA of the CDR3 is TGTGCCAGCACCTCCGGGACAGCCACCTACGAGCAGTACTTC.

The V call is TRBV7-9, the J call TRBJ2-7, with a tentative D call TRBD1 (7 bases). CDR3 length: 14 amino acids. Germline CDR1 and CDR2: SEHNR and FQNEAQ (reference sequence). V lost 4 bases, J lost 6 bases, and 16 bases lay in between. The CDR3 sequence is CASSSGVTGFEQYF. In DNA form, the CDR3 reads TGTGCCAGCAGCTCGGGGGTGACAGGGTTCGAGCAGTACTTC.

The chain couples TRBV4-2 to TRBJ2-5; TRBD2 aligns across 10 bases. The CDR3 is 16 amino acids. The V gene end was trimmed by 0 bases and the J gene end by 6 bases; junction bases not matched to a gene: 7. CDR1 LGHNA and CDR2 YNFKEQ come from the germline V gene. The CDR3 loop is CASSQDPASGGQTQYF. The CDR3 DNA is TGTGCCAGCAGCCAAGACCCGGCTAGCGGGGGACAGACCCAGTACTTC.

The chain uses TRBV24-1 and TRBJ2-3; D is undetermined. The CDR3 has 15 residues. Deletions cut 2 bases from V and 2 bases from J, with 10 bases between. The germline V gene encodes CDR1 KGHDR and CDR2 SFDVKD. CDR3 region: CATSDSSSITDTQYF. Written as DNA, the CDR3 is TGTGCCACCAGTGATTCCAGTTCGATCACAGATACGCAGTATTTT.